Below, 28 T cell receptor beta chains from the same sample are listed, as sequenced in a study of blood T cell repertoires in COVID-19. Measured with immunoSEQ multiplex PCR; TCRdb has only the in-frame clones, and not every one. Here the sample spans a few hundred thousand clones, approximately 80% being singletons. The sequencing input was peripheral blood. These receptors originate from a human donor with acute or convalescent COVID-19. The donor label of this sample is uncertain.

In this sample, this clone turned up a few times. The chain carries TRBV5-1 and TRBJ2-3; perhaps TRBD1 as D (5 bases). The V gene lost 1 base and the J gene lost 6 bases, with 9 bases spanning the gap. The CDR3 has 13 amino acids. Germline values: CDR1 SGHRS, CDR2 YFSETQ. The CDR3 reads CASSLTGRDTQYF. The CDR3 DNA follows: TGCGCCAGCAGCTTGACAGGACGGGATACGCAGTATTTT.

V usage is TRBV11-2 and J usage is TRBJ1-1; maybe TRBD1 (6 bases). There are 17 residues in the CDR3. V gave up 4 bases and J gave up 8 bases, with 26 bases separating them. From germline, CDR1 is SGHAT and CDR2 FQNNGV. As DNA, the CDR3 is TGTGCCAGCAGCTCGTCTCCTACGGGGGGCACGGGGAGAGAAGCTTTCTTT. Translation: CASSSSPTGGTGREAFF.

The chain couples TRBV7-9 to TRBJ1-1, with no clear D. Per the germline V gene, CDR1 is SEHNR and CDR2 is FQNEAQ (reference sequence). Trimming shortened V by 2 bases and J by 1 base, and 11 bases separated the two germline ends. The CDR3 contains 15 residues. The CDR3, as DNA: TGTGCCAGCAGCTTATTTAAGGCAGGGAACACTGAAGCTTTCTTT. Residues: CASSLFKAGNTEAFF.

J is TRBJ2-7 and V is TRBV4-1, with 10 bases fitting TRBD2. Germline V CDR1 and CDR2: MGHRA, YSYEKL. The V segment lost 4 bases and the J segment 2 bases; nucleotides outside the gene matches: 5. The CDR3 sequence is 15 residues long. The CDR3 sequence is CASSLGLAEAYEQYF. CDR3 bases: TGCGCCAGCAGCCTCGGACTAGCGGAAGCCTACGAGCAGTACTTC.

This sequence joins TRBV18 and TRBJ2-5; 8 bases are shared with TRBD2. Germline CDR1 and CDR2: KGHSH and LQKENI. V trimming: 1 base; J trimming: 5 bases; junction bases outside the gene matches: 6. This CDR3 comprises 15 residues. The chain's CDR3 is CASSPHGGAGETQYF. The CDR3 DNA is TGTGCCAGCTCACCACACGGGGGGGCAGGCGAGACCCAGTACTTC.

The chain links TRBV7-6 to TRBJ1-4; maybe TRBD1 (6 bases). This CDR3 is 15 amino acids long. V was shortened by 3 bases and J by 4 bases, with 12 bases between the two germline ends. Germline CDR1 reads SGHVS; CDR2 reads FNYEAQ. CDR3 sequence: CASSFTGSNNEKLFF. CDR3 coding DNA: TGTGCCAGCAGCTTTACAGGGTCCAATAATGAAAAACTGTTTTTT. The entire variable domain, with the rest obtained from reference TRBV7-6 and TRBJ1-4, is as follows: GAGVSQSPRYKVTKRGQDVALRCDPISGHVSLYWYRQALGQGPEFLTYFNYEAQQDKSGLPNDRFSAERPEGSISTLTIQRTEQRDSAMYRCASSFTGSNNEKLFFGSGTQLSVL.

The genes are TRBV13 and TRBJ2-3; 9 nucleotides agree with TRBD2. CDR1 and CDR2 from the germline V gene are PRHDT and FYEKMQ (reference sequence). J gave up 2 bases and V 5 bases, and 8 bases lay outside the gene matches. The CDR3 runs 16 residues. CDR3 bases: TGTGCCAGCAGCCTAAAACGACTAGCGGACACAGATACGCAGTATTTT. It translates to CASSLKRLADTDTQYF.

V gene TRBV15 combines with J gene TRBJ1-2; perhaps TRBD1 as D (5 bases). Germline loops: CDR1 LNHNV, CDR2 YYDKDF (reference sequence). V was clipped by 4 bases and J by 5 bases, with 14 bases between them. This CDR3 has 14 amino acids. This chain's CDR3 is CATSMTRVGYGYTF. The CDR3 region has the DNA TGTGCCACCAGCATGACCAGGGTAGGGTATGGCTACACCTTC.

This clone was seen once. The chain combines TRBV6-5 with TRBJ1-4, with D perhaps matching TRBD1 (5 bases). The CDR3 runs 15 residues. The germline V and J ends were trimmed by 6 bases and 8 bases, with 19 bases remaining between them. The germline V gene encodes CDR1 MNHEY and CDR2 SVGAGI. CDR3 region: CASRTTWGVGEKLFF. The CDR3 nucleotides are TGTGCCAGCAGAACGACATGGGGGGTGGGGGAAAAACTGTTTTTT.

This clone occurred a few times. The CDR3 DNA reads TGCGCCAGCAGCTTTGGGCAGTATAATGAGCAGTTCTTC. It encodes CASSFGQYNEQFF. The genes are TRBV5-1 and TRBJ2-1, with D unclear. The CDR3 is 13 amino acids. Germline V lookup: CDR1 SGHRS, CDR2 YFSETQ. Trimming took 2 bases from V and 7 from J, leaving 10 bases between them.

The chain joins TRBV7-2 to TRBJ2-6, with 10 bases fitting TRBD2. The V gene's germline CDR1 is SGHTA and CDR2 FQGNSA. V gave up 5 bases and J gave up 0 bases; unmatched junction bases: 10. The CDR3 is 19 residues long. The CDR3 nucleotides are TGTGCCAGCAGCGAAACTCGACTAGCGGGTCTCTCTGGGGCCAACGTCCTGACTTTC. It yields the protein CASSETRLAGLSGANVLTF.

V usage is TRBV7-9 and J usage is TRBJ2-7; TRBD2 is a possible D gene (6 bases). The CDR3 length is 14 residues. Germline V gene data show CDR1 as SEHNR and CDR2 as FQNEAQ (reference sequence). V lost 7 bases and J 2 bases, leaving 15 bases between the germline ends. The CDR3 sequence is CASTSGTAPYEQYF. The CDR3 nucleotides are TGTGCCAGCACCTCCGGGACTGCACCCTACGAGCAGTACTTC.

V and J are TRBV5-1 and TRBJ2-1; D remains ambiguous. V was pared by 2 bases and J by 5 bases, with 14 bases between. This CDR3 has 15 amino acids. From germline, CDR1 is SGHRS and CDR2 YFSETQ. The CDR3 is CASSLSVLSNNEQFF. The CDR3 DNA reads TGCGCCAGCAGCTTATCGGTCTTGAGTAACAATGAGCAGTTCTTC.

The sample holds a few counts of this clone. This chain joins TRBV14 and TRBJ1-5, with a weak D call TRBD1 (6 bases). CDR3 length equals 16 residues. V lost 8 bases and J 0 bases, leaving 17 bases between the germline ends. The germline V gene encodes CDR1 SGHDN and CDR2 FVKESK. Written as DNA, the CDR3 is TGTGCCAGCGAAGGGGGAGGGAAATATAGCAATCAGCCCCAGCATTTT. It codes for CASEGGGKYSNQPQHF.

V is TRBV12-3 or TRBV12-4 and J is TRBJ1-2; unclear D gene. V was trimmed by 5 bases and J by 3 bases, leaving 10 bases between them. This CDR3 spans 13 amino acids. The CDR3 DNA follows: TGTGCCAGCAGTATCGGGAGCCACTATGGCTACACCTTC. It is translated as CASSIGSHYGYTF.

The chain couples TRBV19 to TRBJ1-4; D gene uncertain. CDR1 LNHDA and CDR2 SQIVND come from the germline V gene (reference sequence). CDR3 size: 16 residues. Trimming took off 6 bases at V and 2 bases at J, with 16 bases between the two ends. CDR3 residues: CASSAQPRRTNEKLFF. In DNA form, the CDR3 reads TGTGCCAGTAGCGCTCAGCCGCGGCGCACTAATGAAAAACTGTTTTTT.

The V and J genes are TRBV29-1 and TRBJ1-2, with TRBD1 identical over 9 bases. The CDR3 is 12 amino acids. The V segment lost 6 bases and the J segment 5 bases; nucleotides outside the gene matches: 4. Germline V gene sequence: CDR1 SQVTM, CDR2 ANQGSEA. The CDR3 reads CSVSTGGYGYTF. The DNA of the CDR3 is TGCAGCGTATCGACAGGGGGGTATGGCTACACCTTC. Full variable domain (outside the CDR3, taken from reference TRBV29-1 and TRBJ1-2): SAVISQKPSRDICQRGTSLTIQCQVDSQVTMMFWYRQQPGQSLTLIATANQGSEATYESGFVIDKFPISRPNLTFSTLTVSNMSPEDSSIYLCSVSTGGYGYTFGSGTRLTVV.

The rearrangement joins TRBV14 to TRBJ2-5; 8 nucleotides agree with TRBD2. The CDR3 sequence is 16 residues long. Germline V gene lookup returns CDR1 SGHDN and CDR2 FVKESK. The V and J ends lost 2 bases and 2 bases, in that order; junction bases with no gene match: 7. Here the CDR3 reads CASSQRRRGVQETQYF. CDR3 sequence (DNA): TGTGCCAGCAGCCAACGACGGCGGGGGGTACAAGAGACCCAGTACTTC.

V gene TRBV28 combines with J gene TRBJ1-4; D might be TRBD1 (5 bases). The V gene lost 6 bases and the J gene lost 6 bases, with 14 bases spanning the gap. The CDR3 contains 14 residues. Germline CDR1 and CDR2: MDHEN and SYDVKM. The CDR3 protein is CASRLGGGYEKLFF. CDR3 bases: TGTGCCAGCAGACTCGGGGGGGGATATGAAAAACTGTTTTTT.

The chain employs TRBV6-1 and TRBJ1-2; D is uncertain. CDR3 length: 14 residues. Trimming cost V 2 bases and J 4 bases, with 11 bases left between them. The germline V gene has CDR1 MNHNS and CDR2 SASEGT. CDR3: CASSEFGVAYGYTF. The CDR3 DNA follows: TGTGCCAGCAGTGAATTCGGGGTAGCCTATGGCTACACCTTC.

The genes are TRBV6-5 and TRBJ2-7; TRBD2 agrees at 13 bases. This CDR3 has 15 amino acids. The V and J ends lost 2 bases and 8 bases, in that order; junction bases with no gene match: 6. Germline V gives CDR1 MNHEY, CDR2 SVGAGI. The CDR3 coding sequence is TGTGCCAGCAGTTACGTGGGACTAGCGGGATTCCAGCAGTACTTC. This encodes CASSYVGLAGFQQYF.

This clone was seen just once. V and J are TRBV5-1 and TRBJ2-7; 7 bases fit TRBD2. CDR1 is SGHRS, CDR2 YFSETQ, per germline. This CDR3 is 14 amino acids long. V shed 4 bases, J shed 0 bases, and the junction held 4 bases outside the gene matches. The CDR3 sequence: CASSPGTNSYEQYF. The CDR3 DNA reads TGCGCCAGCAGCCCCGGGACTAACTCCTACGAGCAGTACTTC.

The V and J genes are TRBV6-6 and TRBJ1-1; D not resolved. Germline V gene lookup returns CDR1 MNHNY and CDR2 SVGAGI (reference sequence). The CDR3 contains 13 residues. Trimming took 7 bases from V and 3 from J, leaving 12 bases between them. CDR3 protein: CASTMYEDTEAFF. CDR3 DNA sequence: TGTGCCAGCACCATGTATGAGGACACTGAAGCTTTCTTT.

This chain connects TRBV19 to TRBJ1-1; tentatively, D is TRBD1 (5 bases). From germline, CDR1 is LNHDA and CDR2 SQIVND (reference sequence). Between the trimmed V and J ends, which lost 6 bases and 6 bases, there was a span of 17 bases. The CDR3 spans 14 residues. CDR3 sequence reads: CASRVAGIWAEAFF. The CDR3 DNA follows: TGTGCCAGTAGAGTCGCAGGGATATGGGCTGAAGCTTTCTTT.

The chain combines TRBV5-4 with TRBJ2-7; maybe TRBD1 (6 bases). This CDR3 is built from 13 residues. Germline values: CDR1 SGHNT, CDR2 YYREEE (reference sequence). V gave up 4 bases and J gave up 2 bases, with 10 bases separating them. CDR3 in amino acids: CASSLRGTYEQYF. The CDR3 DNA reads TGTGCCAGCAGCCTTAGGGGGACCTACGAGCAGTACTTC. The full variable domain, in which reference TRBV5-4 and TRBJ2-7 provide the parts outside the CDR3, is ETGVTQSPTHLIKTRGQQVTLRCSSQSGHNTVSWYQQALGQGPQFIFQYYREEENGRGNFPPRFSGLQFPNYSSELNVNALELDDSALYLCASSLRGTYEQYFGPGTRLTVT.

The chain carries TRBV5-6 and TRBJ1-3; no clear D gene. V lost 0 bases and J lost 2, with 3 bases in between. The CDR3 consists of 13 residues. Germline V gene lookup returns CDR1 SGHDT and CDR2 YYEEEE. Here the CDR3 reads CASSLGPGNTIYF. In DNA form, the CDR3 reads TGTGCCAGCAGCTTGGGGCCTGGAAACACCATATATTTT.

The chain links TRBV7-2 to TRBJ2-7; possible D gene TRBD1, 5 bases. Germline V gene sequence: CDR1 SGHTA, CDR2 FQGNSA. CDR3 length equals 13 residues. Trimming shortened V by 2 bases and J by 4 bases, and 9 bases separated the two germline ends. CDR3 loop: CASSLSDTYEQYF. The CDR3 DNA sequence: TGTGCCAGCAGCTTATCGGACACTTACGAGCAGTACTTC.

The chain has TRBV11-2 and TRBJ1-3; 8 positions match TRBD1. Germline assignment: CDR1 SGHAT and CDR2 FQNNGV. The CDR3 runs to 14 residues. Losses at the gene ends were 5 bases for V and 6 bases for J; bases not matched to a gene: 6. The CDR3 nucleotides are TGTGCCAGCAGCCAGGACAGGGTTATAAACACCATATATTTT. Translating it yields CASSQDRVINTIYF.